This T cell receptor beta chain stems from a study of blood T cell repertoires in COVID-19. Across the study: Sample material is recorded as cDNA or gDNA derived from T cells, B-cell-depleted T cells, or PBMCs.

Deletions cut 7 bases from V and 1 base from J, with 14 bases between. This CDR3 has 15 amino acids. CDR1 LNHDA and CDR2 SQIVND come from the germline V gene (reference sequence). Only in-frame clones appear in the TCRdb table, and some are missing; sequencing was by immunoSEQ multiplex PCR. The repertoire holds approximately 190,000 clones, with 80% as singletons. This receptor was obtained from a man aged 60 to 75 with acute or convalescent COVID-19. The source material was peripheral blood. This sequence joins TRBV19 and TRBJ1-5; D is possibly TRBD1 (6 bases). CDR3 bases: TGTGCCAGTAATCCAGACAGGACAAGCAATCAGCCCCAGCATTTT. This encodes CASNPDRTSNQPQHF.